Presented here are 6 T cell receptor beta chains from one specimen sequenced in a study of neurological immune-mediated disorders. Via MiXCR, TCRdb re-called the 5' RACE reads, giving one row per CDR3 protein. The sample shows 110,000 or so distinct CDR3 sequences, roughly 3.2% of them seen only once. Sequences were obtained from PBMCs. Every receptor here comes from a woman aged 25 to 39 with multiple sclerosis.

This clonotype was counted many times. The rearrangement links TRBV14 to TRBJ1-4; the match to TRBD1 covers 8 bases. The CDR3 is made up of 15 amino acids. The germline V gene has CDR1 SGHDN and CDR2 FVKESK. The ends lost 3 bases at V and 5 bases at J; junction bases unmatched: 5. The CDR3 loop is CASSQARGLNEKLFF. CDR3 nucleotide sequence: TGTGCCAGCAGCCAGGCCAGGGGGCTGAATGAAAAACTGTTTTTT.

This clonotype was found many times. This sequence joins TRBV6-6 and TRBJ2-6, with 11 bases that match TRBD2. V was pared by 5 bases and J by 4 bases, with 7 bases of the junction left unmatched. CDR1 and CDR2 (germline): MNHNY, SVGAGI (reference sequence). CDR3 length: 17 residues. CDR3 residues: CASSAIAGGPGANVLTF. CDR3 nucleotide sequence: TGTGCCAGCAGTGCTATAGCGGGAGGGCCCGGGGCCAACGTCCTGACTTTC.

This clonotype was seen at least ten times. The V and J genes are TRBV15 and TRBJ1-5; possibly TRBD1 for D (5 bases). Germline V gene sequence: CDR1 LNHNV, CDR2 YYDKDF (reference sequence). V was trimmed by 0 bases and J by 3 bases, leaving 9 bases between them. The CDR3 sequence is 15 residues long. CDR3 region: CATSRDKGNNQPQHF. The CDR3 DNA sequence: TGTGCCACCAGCAGAGATAAGGGGAACAATCAGCCCCAGCATTTT.

This clonotype was counted only a few times. A single base separates this from a much larger clone, so it may be a read error. The V gene is TRBV4-3, the J gene TRBJ2-7, with 11 bases identical to TRBD1. J gave up 2 bases and V 3 bases, and 3 bases lay outside the gene matches. Germline V gives CDR1 LGHNA, CDR2 YSLEER. The CDR3 spans 15 residues. The CDR3: CASSQGQGETYEQYF. CDR3 DNA sequence: TGCGCCAGCAGCCAGGGACAGGGGGAAACCTACGAGCAGTACTTC.

This clonotype has a count of ten or more. This sequence joins TRBV5-1 and TRBJ2-1; TRBD1 matches at 7 bases. The CDR3 loop spans 14 amino acids. Germline assignment: CDR1 SGHRS and CDR2 YFSETQ. The V and J ends lost 3 bases and 1 base, in that order; junction bases with no gene match: 1. CDR3 region: CASSSGQSYNEQFF. The DNA for the CDR3 is TGCGCCAGCAGCTCGGGACAGTCCTACAATGAGCAGTTCTTC.

Ten or more counts support this clonotype. This chain joins TRBV5-1 and TRBJ2-5, with TRBD1 matching 7 bases. V lost 4 bases, J lost 1 base, and 7 bases stayed unmatched. Germline CDR1 is SGHRS and CDR2 is YFSETQ. The CDR3 is made up of 15 amino acids. The CDR3 bases are TGCGCCAGCAGCCCAACCGGGACAGCCCAAGAGACCCAGTACTTC. Translation: CASSPTGTAQETQYF.